Shown below are 11 T cell receptor beta chains from a single sample sequenced in a study of blood T cell repertoires in COVID-19. TCRdb's copy holds only in-frame clones and misses some; the assay was immunoSEQ multiplex PCR. The sample contains about 210,000 clones, around 80% of which appear only once. The specimen was peripheral blood. All receptors derive from a woman aged 65 to 85 with acute or convalescent COVID-19.

The chain uses TRBV10-1 and TRBJ2-1; D may be TRBD2 (6 bases). Germline CDR1 reads WNHNN; CDR2 reads SYGVQD (reference sequence). V lost 0 bases and J 7 bases, leaving 13 bases between the germline ends. The CDR3 totals 15 residues. CDR3 nucleotides: TGCGCCAGCAGTGAGTCGGGCAGGGCGGGAAATGAGCAGTTCTTC. This translates into CASSESGRAGNEQFF.

The rearrangement uses TRBV5-1 and TRBJ1-4, with D unclear. This CDR3 spans 17 amino acids. In germline, CDR1 is SGHRS, CDR2 YFSETQ. V was trimmed by 0 bases and J by 1 base, leaving 13 bases between them. CDR3 amino acids: CASSLGSGIGTNEKLFF. For the CDR3, the DNA is TGCGCCAGCAGCTTGGGCTCGGGGATAGGAACTAATGAAAAACTGTTTTTT.

This clone has a single count. The J gene is TRBJ2-3, the V gene TRBV24-1; TRBD1 might be the D (5 bases). This CDR3 spans 11 amino acids. With 9 bases removed from V and 8 bases from J, the gap between germline ends came to 11 bases. CDR1 is KGHDR, CDR2 SFDVKD, per germline. The DNA of the CDR3 is TGTGCCACCCAGGGTTACGGTACGCAGTATTTT. Its translation is CATQGYGTQYF.

At least ten counts were recorded for this clone. The chain is built from TRBV4-1 and TRBJ2-7; maybe TRBD1 (6 bases). The V end lost 0 bases, the J end lost 6 bases, and 15 bases lay between the germline ends. Germline assignment: CDR1 MGHRA and CDR2 YSYEKL. The CDR3 has 15 residues. The CDR3 reads CASSQEYPSRGEQYV. The CDR3 coding sequence is TGCGCCAGCAGCCAAGAATACCCCAGCAGGGGCGAGCAGTACGTC.

This clone turned up a few times. This chain joins TRBV19 and TRBJ2-3; perhaps TRBD2 as D (7 bases). In germline, CDR1 is LNHDA, CDR2 SQIVND (reference sequence). The CDR3 spans 15 residues. V shed 2 bases and J shed 4 bases, with 13 bases lying between them. The chain's CDR3 is CASSIRGAPADTQYF. The CDR3 DNA reads TGTGCCAGTAGTATACGGGGGGCCCCCGCAGATACGCAGTATTTT.

This clone has a single count. The chain couples TRBV25-1 to TRBJ1-2; 9 bases agree with TRBD1. The germline V gene encodes CDR1 MGHDK and CDR2 SYGVNS. There are 16 residues in the CDR3. With 5 bases clipped from V and 3 bases from J, the junction kept 10 bases outside the gene matches. CDR3 nucleotides: TGTGCCAGCAGTACGGGACAGGGAGGTTGGTACTATGGCTACACCTTC. This sequence encodes CASSTGQGGWYYGYTF.

The rearrangement joins TRBV5-1 to TRBJ2-5; D is ambiguous. CDR3 size: 11 residues. Per the germline V gene, CDR1 is SGHRS and CDR2 is YFSETQ. V was clipped by 2 bases and J by 4 bases, with 3 bases between them. CDR3 protein: CASSFGETQYF. The CDR3 coding sequence is TGCGCCAGCAGCTTCGGAGAGACCCAGTACTTC. Together with reference TRBV5-1 and TRBJ2-5, the CDR3 gives the full variable domain: KAGVTQTPRYLIKTRGQQVTLSCSPISGHRSVSWYQQTPGQGLQFLFEYFSETQRNKGNFPGRFSGRQFSNSRSEMNVSTLELGDSALYLCASSFGETQYFGPGTRLLVL.

The chain links TRBV14 to TRBJ2-7, with D perhaps TRBD2 (5 bases). The CDR3 sequence is 14 residues long. V lost 1 base and J lost 2, with 9 bases in between. From germline, CDR1 is SGHDN and CDR2 FVKESK. DNA of the CDR3: TGTGCCAGCAGCCAAGGAAGAGGGACCTACGAGCAGTACGTC. This encodes CASSQGRGTYEQYV.

This clone was counted once. This chain connects TRBV9 to TRBJ1-2; perhaps TRBD1 as D (6 bases). Germline assignment: CDR1 SGDLS and CDR2 YYNGEE. Trimming removed 3 bases at V and 1 base at J, with 22 bases between. The CDR3 loop spans 18 amino acids. CDR3 sequence reads: CASSAAGTPSDINYGYTF. The CDR3 coding sequence is TGTGCCAGCAGCGCCGCCGGGACACCCTCTGATATTAACTATGGCTACACCTTC.

This clone was seen a handful of times. The conserved phenylalanine or tryptophan normally closing the CDR3 is absent here, so this likely arose from a read error. The DNA is omitted, as the CDR3 cannot be located on it reliably, and the CDR3 follows TCRdb's listing. The CDR3: CASSQAGG. The rearrangement joins TRBV14 to TRBJ1-1. Counting both end residues, the CDR3 totals 8 amino acids. Germline CDR1 SGHDN, CDR2 FVKESK.

The rearrangement joins TRBV27 to TRBJ2-6; 10 bases align to TRBD1. The germline V gene encodes CDR1 MNHEY and CDR2 SMNVEV (reference sequence). Unmatched junction bases numbered 6, after V lost 3 bases and J lost 1 base. The CDR3 has 18 amino acids. The DNA for the CDR3 is TGTGCCAGCAGTTTTAAGGGACAGGGGTCGTCTGGGGCCAACGTCCTGACTTTC. This codes for CASSFKGQGSSGANVLTF.